What follows are 6 T cell receptor beta chains derived from one specimen sequenced in a study of blood T cells in healthy people across ages (dated by TCRdb to 2015 to 2017). The library was made by 5' RACE. The run used an Illumina HiSeq 2500. The second PCR ran for roughly 6 to 11 cycles and used a J-beta primer mix along with a sample-barcoded 5' primer. TCRdb redid the processing of the public reads, applying fastp at Q25 and MiXCR, and retained in-frame beta chains. Rows are combined by CDR3 protein, so each entry shows the most common genes and DNA. Across this sample there are 800,000 to 1,000,000 distinct CDR3 sequences, with around 49% seen only once. The ten largest account for around an eighth of the sample. Source material: blood. All receptors come from a man aged 25-45 years in good health.

The sample holds many counts of this clonotype. V is TRBV18 and J is TRBJ2-3; D gene unclear. The CDR3 has 14 amino acids. Germline V gives CDR1 KGHSH, CDR2 LQKENI. Trimming shortened V by 6 bases and J by 0 bases, and 10 bases separated the two germline ends. The CDR3 DNA is TGTGCCAGCTCTCCGACCCAGAGCACAGATACGCAGTATTTT. Protein product: CASSPTQSTDTQYF.

The genes are TRBV5-4 and TRBJ1-4; no clear D. Trimming pared 5 bases from V and 4 bases from J, leaving 6 bases between. The germline gives CDR1 SGHNT, CDR2 YYREEE (reference sequence). The CDR3 is made up of 12 amino acids. The CDR3 region has the DNA TGTGCCAGCAGGGTAAATAATGAAAAACTGTTTTTT. Encoded protein: CASRVNNEKLFF.

This clonotype appeared a few times. V usage is TRBV5-1 and J usage is TRBJ2-1; a possible D gene is TRBD1 (5 bases). CDR1 is SGHRS and CDR2 is YFSETQ in the germline V gene. This CDR3 has 14 residues. The germline V and J ends were trimmed by 4 bases and 5 bases, with 13 bases remaining between them. In DNA, the CDR3 is TGCGCCAGCAGCCTAGACAGTATTAACAATGAGCAGTTCTTC. This translates into CASSLDSINNEQFF. Together with reference TRBV5-1 and TRBJ2-1, the CDR3 gives the full variable domain: KAGVTQTPRYLIKTRGQQVTLSCSPISGHRSVSWYQQTPGQGLQFLFEYFSETQRNKGNFPGRFSGRQFSNSRSEMNVSTLELGDSALYLCASSLDSINNEQFFGPGTRLTVL.

The chain carries TRBV12-3 or TRBV12-4 and TRBJ2-3; 7 bases map to TRBD2. The CDR3 runs to 15 residues. The V and J ends lost 7 bases and 2 bases, in that order; junction bases with no gene match: 9. In DNA form, the CDR3 reads TGTGCCAGCACTGAATACGGGGGGTCCACAGATACGCAGTATTTT. It codes for CASTEYGGSTDTQYF.

The V and J genes are TRBV10-3 and TRBJ2-7, with D maybe TRBD1 (6 bases). Germline V gene lookup returns CDR1 ENHRY and CDR2 SYGVKD. Trimming stripped 2 bases from V and 1 base from J, with 15 bases between. The CDR3 sequence is 16 residues long. The CDR3: CAISEPGTLISYEQYF. The CDR3 coding sequence is TGTGCCATCAGTGAGCCGGGGACACTTATATCCTACGAGCAGTACTTC.

The genes are TRBV21-1 and TRBJ2-1; TRBD1 reflects the table's D call only, with no check against the DNA. TRBJ2-7 matches the DNA end more closely, so the J call is doubtful. TRBV21-1 is designated a pseudogene. CDR3 length equals 14 residues. The CDR3 DNA follows: TGTGCCAGCCCCCGGGACAGGGTAGCATACGAGCAGTACTTC. Its translation: CASPRDRVAYEQYF.